This T cell receptor beta chain emerged from a study of T cell responses to AZD1222 COVID-19 vaccine. This CDR3 has 16 amino acids. Germline CDR1 MDHEN, CDR2 SYDVKM. J was trimmed by 4 bases and V by 3 bases; bases with no gene match: 8. Data came from immunoSEQ multiplex PCR; TCRdb stores just in-frame clones and leaves some out. The sample lists 110,000 to 150,000 clones; approximately 90% were seen once. The chain employs TRBV28 and TRBJ2-5; 10 nucleotides align to TRBD2. The specimen was peripheral blood, collected on day 0 of AZD1222 vaccination. This receptor was taken from an adult in good health. CDR3 nucleotide sequence: TGTGCCAGCAGTTTCGCCCCTAGCGGGAGATCAGAGACCCAGTACTTC. Its protein is CASSFAPSGRSETQYF. Supplemented by reference TRBV28 and TRBJ2-5, the full variable domain reads DVKVTQSSRYLVKRTGEKVFLECVQDMDHENMFWYRQDPGLGLRLIYFSYDVKMKEKGDIPEGYSVSREKKERFSLILESASTNQTSMYLCASSFAPSGRSETQYFGPGTRLLVL.